Each of the 26 T cell receptor beta chains below was sequenced from the same sample in a study of cytomegalovirus exposure and HLA in healthy donors. Researchers ran the PCR with 60 Vbeta and 13 Jbeta primers. Data came from immunoSEQ multiplex PCR; TCRdb stores just in-frame clones and leaves some out. The sample has approximately 92,000 clones, 69% seen once. Sequenced sample: PBMCs. The receptors stem from a man aged 50 to 59 in good health and CMV-seronegative.

The rearrangement links TRBV10-3 to TRBJ2-7; 7 nucleotides match TRBD2. The CDR3 consists of 14 residues. With 10 bases clipped from V and 3 bases from J, the junction kept 12 bases outside the gene matches. Germline-derived CDR1 and CDR2 are ENHRY and SYGVKD. The CDR3 is CATRRPGGHYEQYV. The CDR3 DNA follows: TGTGCCACCAGACGGCCGGGAGGCCACTACGAGCAGTACGTC.

Here the CDR3 reads CASSSRTGGGEKLFF. CDR3 nucleotides: TGTGCCAGCAGCTCCCGGACAGGGGGCGGTGAAAAACTGTTTTTT. V and J are TRBV5-6 and TRBJ1-4; TRBD1 matches at 11 bases. Germline CDR1 is SGHDT and CDR2 is YYEEEE. The CDR3 runs to 15 residues. Losses at the gene ends were 3 bases for V and 7 bases for J; bases not matched to a gene: 5. Full variable domain (outside the CDR3, taken from reference TRBV5-6 and TRBJ1-4): DAGVTQSPTHLIKTRGQQVTLRCSPKSGHDTVSWYQQALGQGPQFIFQYYEEEERQRGNFPDRFSGHQFPNYSSELNVNALLLGDSALYLCASSSRTGGGEKLFFGSGTQLSVL.

This chain uses TRBV28 with TRBJ1-2, with 7 positions matching TRBD1. The CDR3 runs 15 residues. V lost 6 bases to trimming and J lost 1 base; unmatched junction nucleotides: 8. CDR1 is MDHEN and CDR2 is SYDVKM in the germline V gene. The CDR3, as DNA: TGTGCCAGCAGACCACAGGGGATCGGTAACTATGGCTACACCTTC. Its translation is CASRPQGIGNYGYTF.

The gene calls are TRBV5-4 and TRBJ2-7; 15 positions agree with TRBD2. Trimming removed 4 bases from V and 2 bases from J; junction bases left unmatched: 16. CDR3 size: 20 residues. CDR1 and CDR2 from the germline V gene are SGHNT and YYREEE (reference sequence). The CDR3 loop reads CASSGGAGTSGGPIPYEQYF. CDR3 bases: TGTGCCAGCAGCGGGGGGGCGGGGACTAGCGGGGGGCCCATCCCCTACGAGCAGTACTTC.

The count of this clone is one. V usage is TRBV7-2 and J usage is TRBJ1-2, with D hard to call. This CDR3 is 11 amino acids long. Germline V gives CDR1 SGHTA, CDR2 FQGNSA. Trimming pared 4 bases from V and 2 bases from J, leaving 2 bases between. This CDR3 is CASSSNYGYTF. The CDR3 coding sequence is TGTGCCAGCAGCTCAAACTATGGCTACACCTTC.

The rearrangement uses TRBV4-3 and TRBJ2-2; 10 bases fit TRBD2. This CDR3 region has 17 residues. The germline V gene has CDR1 LGHNA and CDR2 YSLEER. The V and J ends lost 2 bases and 1 base, in that order; junction bases with no gene match: 4. The CDR3 sequence is CASSQQASGGNTGELFF. The DNA of the CDR3 is TGCGCCAGCAGCCAACAAGCTAGCGGGGGGAACACCGGGGAGCTGTTTTTT.

The gene calls are TRBV5-6 and TRBJ2-6; no clear D gene. The CDR3 is made up of 13 amino acids. The V gene's germline CDR1 is SGHDT and CDR2 YYEEEE. V shed 2 bases and J shed 4 bases, with 4 bases lying between them. CDR3 amino acids: CASSLQGANVLTF. The CDR3 nucleotides read TGTGCCAGCAGCTTACAGGGGGCCAACGTCCTGACTTTC.

This clone was detected a few times. The rearrangement uses TRBV18 and TRBJ1-3; 8 nucleotides align to TRBD1. The CDR3 is 16 residues long. Germline CDR1 KGHSH, CDR2 LQKENI. The V gene end was trimmed by 3 bases and the J gene end by 4 bases; junction bases not matched to a gene: 8. CDR3 residues: CASSPSQGARGNTIYF. The CDR3 region has the DNA TGTGCCAGCTCACCCAGCCAGGGGGCAAGAGGAAACACCATATATTTT.

The chain employs TRBV7-9 and TRBJ2-2; 12 nucleotides match TRBD2. J lost 6 bases, V lost 5 bases, and 13 bases had no gene match. In germline, CDR1 is SEHNR, CDR2 FQNEAQ (reference sequence). The CDR3 length is 18 residues. CDR3 sequence reads: CASSPPVASGRAAGELFF. The CDR3 DNA reads as TGTGCCAGCAGCCCGCCCGTGGCTAGCGGGAGGGCCGCCGGGGAGCTGTTTTTT.

This rearrangement joins TRBV9 to TRBJ1-1, with TRBD1 as a possible D gene (5 bases). Germline V gene data show CDR1 as SGDLS and CDR2 as YYNGEE. The CDR3 loop spans 16 amino acids. V lost 0 bases, J lost 0 bases, and 12 bases lay in between. In DNA form, the CDR3 reads TGTGCCAGCAGCGTAGGGGGGGAAGGGGTGAACACTGAAGCTTTCTTT. Translating it yields CASSVGGEGVNTEAFF. Filled out from reference TRBV9 and TRBJ1-1, the complete variable domain reads DSGVTQTPKHLITATGQRVTLRCSPRSGDLSVYWYQQSLDQGLQFLIQYYNGEERAKGNILERFSAQQFPDLHSELNLSSLELGDSALYFCASSVGGEGVNTEAFFGQGTRLTVV.

The CDR3 region is CSPLGGCTGELFF. As DNA, the CDR3 is TGCAGCCCGCTAGGGGGATGCACCGGGGAGCTGTTTTTT. This chain connects TRBV29-1 to TRBJ2-2, with D perhaps TRBD1 (6 bases). Germline CDR1 reads SQVTM; CDR2 reads ANQGSEA. CDR3 size: 13 residues. V lost 8 bases and J lost 4, with 14 bases in between.

The genes are TRBV2 and TRBJ1-5; no clear D. Germline CDR1 is SNHLY and CDR2 is FYNNEI. The V and J ends lost 3 bases and 5 bases respectively, with 8 bases between them. This CDR3 has 13 residues. The CDR3 DNA sequence: TGTGCCAGCAGTGATGACAACGATCAGCCCCAGCATTTT. Translation gives CASSDDNDQPQHF. Full variable domain (rest looked up from reference TRBV2 and TRBJ1-5): EPEVTQTPSHQVTQMGQEVILRCVPISNHLYFYWYRQILGQKVEFLVSFYNNEISEKSEIFDDQFSVERPDGSNFTLKIRSTKLEDSAMYFCASSDDNDQPQHFGDGTRLSIL.

This clone has just one count. The J gene is TRBJ1-4, the V gene TRBV28; D gene ambiguous. In germline, CDR1 is MDHEN, CDR2 SYDVKM. V lost 3 bases to trimming and J lost 2 bases, with 7 bases between them. The CDR3 totals 14 residues. This CDR3 reads CASSLLQTNEKLFF. The CDR3 bases are TGTGCCAGCAGTTTGTTACAGACTAATGAAAAACTGTTTTTT.

The chain is built from TRBV7-9 and TRBJ2-3; TRBD2 might be the D (6 bases). CDR3 length: 15 amino acids. V gave up 7 bases and J gave up 2 bases, with 16 bases separating them. Germline V gene data show CDR1 as SEHNR and CDR2 as FQNEAQ (reference sequence). Written as DNA, the CDR3 is TGTGCCAGCACCCCGTCAGGAGGGAACACAGATACGCAGTATTTT. This sequence encodes CASTPSGGNTDTQYF.

This chain uses TRBV7-2 with TRBJ1-5; D gene unclear. V lost 5 bases, J lost 0 bases, and 11 bases lay in between. CDR3 length: 15 amino acids. Germline V lookup: CDR1 SGHTA, CDR2 FQGNSA. CDR3 bases: TGTGCCAGCAGCCCGACACTCCCTAGCAATCAGCCCCAGCATTTT. Protein: CASSPTLPSNQPQHF.

Here the CDR3 DNA reads TGTGCCAGCAGTAAAGGGCAGGGGGCTGGCGGGGAGCTGTTTTTT. This translates into CASSKGQGAGGELFF. The rearrangement joins TRBV25-1 to TRBJ2-2; 8 bases line up with TRBD1. Trimming at V came to 5 bases and at J to 7 bases, leaving 9 bases not matched to a gene. The CDR3 is 15 amino acids. Germline V lookup: CDR1 MGHDK, CDR2 SYGVNS.

In its sample, this clone was seen many times. The chain joins TRBV28 to TRBJ1-1; 8 bases agree with TRBD1. The germline gives CDR1 MDHEN, CDR2 SYDVKM. The CDR3 consists of 11 residues. Trimming cost V 5 bases and J 10 bases; bases outside gene matches: 3. CDR3: CASSNRGGAFF. The CDR3 DNA follows: TGTGCCAGCAGTAACAGGGGGGGAGCTTTCTTT.

The rearrangement links TRBV5-5 to TRBJ1-1; D remains unclear. Germline V gives CDR1 SGHKS, CDR2 YYEKEE (reference sequence). The CDR3 sequence is 13 residues long. V was clipped by 6 bases and J by 6 bases, with 15 bases between them. Here the CDR3 DNA reads TGTGCCAGCATCCGGTCGATGGGAGCTGAAGCTTTCTTT. This gives the protein CASIRSMGAEAFF. The whole variable domain, remainder taken from reference TRBV5-5 and TRBJ1-1, is DAGVTQSPTHLIKTRGQQVTLRCSPISGHKSVSWYQQVLGQGPQFIFQYYEKEERGRGNFPDRFSARQFPNYSSELNVNALLLGDSALYLCASIRSMGAEAFFGQGTRLTVV.

V gene TRBV27 combines with J gene TRBJ1-4; no definite D call. There are 13 residues in the CDR3. The V gene's germline CDR1 is MNHEY and CDR2 SMNVEV (reference sequence). V shed 6 bases and J shed 7 bases, with 12 bases lying between them. The CDR3: CASRRAPGEKLFF. CDR3 sequence (DNA): TGTGCCAGCAGGCGGGCTCCGGGTGAAAAACTGTTTTTT.

A single count supports this clone. The chain links TRBV11-2 to TRBJ2-1; 7 bases match TRBD2. V trimming: 3 bases; J trimming: 8 bases; junction bases outside the gene matches: 10. The CDR3 has 15 amino acids. Germline V gene lookup returns CDR1 SGHAT and CDR2 FQNNGV. The chain's CDR3 is CASSFGRGVRDEQFF. CDR3 coding DNA: TGTGCCAGCAGCTTCGGACGGGGGGTTAGGGATGAGCAGTTCTTC.

This clone has a handful of counts. This chain links TRBV29-1 with TRBJ2-1; 10 bases map to TRBD2. The length of the CDR3 is 14 residues. CDR1 is SQVTM and CDR2 is ANQGSEA in the germline V gene. V lost 3 bases to trimming and J lost 10 bases; unmatched junction nucleotides: 9. The CDR3 loop reads CSVDTAGGQLEQFF. In DNA, the CDR3 is TGCAGCGTTGATACAGCGGGGGGGCAATTGGAGCAGTTCTTC.

The genes are TRBV6-1 and TRBJ2-3; no firm D call. V was cut by 3 bases and J by 4 bases, with 14 bases left in between. The CDR3 extends over 15 amino acids. Germline V lookup: CDR1 MNHNS, CDR2 SASEGT. The CDR3 nucleotides are TGTGCCAGCAGTGAGGCTCCCAGGTCGGCAGATACGCAGTATTTT. Protein: CASSEAPRSADTQYF.

The J gene is TRBJ2-3, the V gene TRBV7-3, with D tentatively TRBD2 (5 bases). The CDR3 sequence is 15 residues long. Germline V CDR1 and CDR2: SGHTA, FQGTGA. The V and J ends lost 3 bases and 5 bases respectively, with 15 bases between them. The chain's CDR3 is CASSLNTRAGDTQYF. Here the CDR3 DNA reads TGTGCCAGCAGCTTGAATACTAGGGCGGGAGATACGCAGTATTTT. Full variable domain (missing parts from reference TRBV7-3 and TRBJ2-3): GAGVSQTPSNKVTEKGKYVELRCDPISGHTALYWYRQSLGQGPEFLIYFQGTGAADDSGLPNDRFFAVRPEGSVSTLKIQRTERGDSAVYLCASSLNTRAGDTQYFGPGTRLTVL.

This chain joins TRBV10-3 and TRBJ1-1; D is perhaps TRBD1 (6 bases). V was pared by 6 bases and J by 6 bases, with 14 bases between. The CDR3 covers 13 residues. Germline values: CDR1 ENHRY, CDR2 SYGVKD. The CDR3 nucleotides are TGTGCCATCAGGCTTGAAGGGGGGGCTGAAGCTTTCTTT. It translates to CAIRLEGGAEAFF.

The CDR3 loop reads CASSAQGFYGYTF. CDR3 DNA sequence: TGTGCCAGTAGTGCACAGGGGTTCTATGGCTACACCTTC. This chain uses TRBV19 with TRBJ1-2; 7 bases fit TRBD1. The CDR3 extends over 13 amino acids. Trimming at V came to 5 bases and at J to 4 bases, leaving 4 bases not matched to a gene. Germline-derived CDR1 and CDR2 are LNHDA and SQIVND (reference sequence).

The CDR3 region is CAWRLAGSYEQYF. The CDR3 nucleotides are TGTGCCTGGAGACTAGCGGGCAGCTACGAGCAGTACTTC. The V and J genes are TRBV30 and TRBJ2-7; 9 nucleotides agree with TRBD2. Germline CDR1 GTSNPN, CDR2 SVGIG (reference sequence). Germline trimming cut 3 bases from V and 3 bases from J; bases unmatched to any gene: 3. The CDR3 extends over 13 amino acids.